This T cell receptor (beta chain) was found in a study of T cells after yellow fever vaccination. Findings of the study overall: The study re-detected most primary-vaccination clones after the booster (about 96% CD4, approximately 88% CD8).

This CDR3 has 15 residues. Trimming removed 2 bases from V and 6 bases from J; junction bases left unmatched: 9. Germline CDR1 is ENHRY and CDR2 is SYGVKD. About this clonotype: Antigen specificity is unknown.

TCRdb fed the 5' RACE reads into MiXCR, producing one record per CDR3 protein. This table has about 350,000 distinct CDR3 sequences, around an eighth appearing once. The chain combines TRBV10-3 with TRBJ2-5; 7 nucleotides match TRBD2. Sequenced here: CD4+ T cells sorted from PBMCs, sampled 15 days after the yellow fever booster vaccination. The receptor's source is a man between 18 and 29 years old who received the YFV17D yellow fever vaccine. Here the CDR3 reads CAISERGGWGKTQYF. In DNA, the CDR3 is TGTGCCATCAGTGAGCGGGGAGGGTGGGGGAAGACCCAGTACTTC.